These 16 T cell receptor beta chains came from one sample sequenced in a study of T cells in Graves' hyperthyroidism and ophthalmopathy. Amplified TCR beta CDR3 regions came from RNA transcripts. The HTBI primer set was used in a first-round RT-PCR of the TCR CDR3. Using its own MiXCR run on the multiplex PCR reads, TCRdb lists one record per CDR3 protein. Of 400,000 to 550,000 distinct CDR3 sequences listed, roughly 25% are singletons. The specimen was blood. The source is a woman in her 30s with Graves' ophthalmopathy.

The gene calls are TRBV25-1 and TRBJ1-5, with D possibly being TRBD1 (5 bases). The length of the CDR3 is 12 residues. Per germline, CDR1 MGHDK and CDR2 SYGVNS. V shed 11 bases and J shed 3 bases, with 11 bases lying between them. The CDR3 reads CASGQDNQPQHF. The CDR3 DNA follows: TGTGCCTCTGGACAAGACAATCAGCCCCAGCATTTT.

This clonotype was detected only a few times. J is TRBJ1-1 and V is TRBV25-1; D gene uncertain. Germline CDR1 reads MGHDK; CDR2 reads SYGVNS. The CDR3 sequence is 13 residues long. Trimming cost V 2 bases and J 3 bases, with 7 bases left between them. CDR3 sequence: CASSEQWDTEAFF. The CDR3 nucleotides are TGTGCCAGCAGTGAACAATGGGACACTGAAGCTTTCTTT.

V gene TRBV5-4 combines with J gene TRBJ1-2; weak D call: TRBD1 (5 bases). The CDR3 loop spans 16 amino acids. Germline CDR1 is SGHNT and CDR2 is YYREEE (reference sequence). Trimming shortened V by 3 bases and J by 1 base, and 16 bases separated the two germline ends. The DNA of the CDR3 is TGTGCCAGCAGCTATTTTCCGGGGGACTTTAACTATGGCTACACCTTC. Its protein is CASSYFPGDFNYGYTF.

This clonotype was observed a handful of times. A much larger clone sits a single nucleotide away, making a read error possible. A read error is likely, as this CDR3 ends without the conserved phenylalanine or tryptophan. The chain employs TRBV2 and TRBJ1-2, with 10 nucleotides matching TRBD1. V was clipped by 11 bases and J by 5 bases; unmatched bases: 11. Per the germline V gene, CDR1 is SNHLY and CDR2 is FYNNEI. The CDR3 is 14 residues long. The CDR3 loop is CADEGQGRGYGYTL. The CDR3 DNA follows: TGTGCCGATGAGGGACAGGGGAGGGGATATGGCTACACCCTC.

In its sample, this clonotype was seen many times. The chain combines TRBV30 with TRBJ2-2; TRBD1 matches at 9 bases. J was trimmed by 4 bases and V by 2 bases; bases with no gene match: 8. Looked up from germline, CDR1 is GTSNPN and CDR2 is SVGIG (reference sequence). This CDR3 contains 16 residues. CDR3 sequence reads: CAWSRRDRVATGELFF. The CDR3 coding sequence is TGTGCCTGGAGTCGACGGGACAGGGTAGCCACCGGGGAGCTGTTTTTT. The complete variable domain, with remaining parts taken from reference TRBV30 and TRBJ2-2, reads SQTIHQWPATLVQPVGSPLSLECTVEGTSNPNLYWYRQAAGRGLQLLFYSVGIGQISSEVPQNLSASRPQDRQFILSSKKLLLSDSGFYLCAWSRRDRVATGELFFGEGSRLTVL.

The count of this clonotype is one. A much larger clone sits a single nucleotide away, making a read error possible. No conserved phenylalanine or tryptophan ends this CDR3, so it is likely a read error. The chain links TRBV29-1 to TRBJ1-5, with 7 bases matching TRBD1. Unmatched junction bases numbered 4, after V lost 6 bases and J lost 2 bases. Germline V gives CDR1 SQVTM, CDR2 ANQGSEA. The CDR3 has 13 residues. CDR3 DNA: TGCAGCGTGGGGCAGGGGGGCAATCAGCCCCAGCATTCT. Protein product: CSVGQGGNQPQHS.

At least ten counts were recorded for this clonotype. V gene TRBV19 combines with J gene TRBJ1-5; no firm D call. The CDR3 loop spans 14 amino acids. Germline V gives CDR1 LNHDA, CDR2 SQIVND (reference sequence). V lost 9 bases and J lost 3, with 15 bases in between. CDR3 loop: CASKLAGYNQPQHF. The CDR3, as DNA: TGTGCCAGCAAGTTAGCGGGGTACAATCAGCCCCAGCATTTT.

This clonotype was seen at least ten times. The chain is built from TRBV6-1 and TRBJ2-5; 8 nucleotides agree with TRBD2. The V gene end was trimmed by 7 bases and the J gene end by 1 base; junction bases not matched to a gene: 8. CDR3 length equals 15 residues. The germline V gene has CDR1 MNHNS and CDR2 SASEGT. In nucleotides, the CDR3 is TGTGCCAGCACAAAGCGGGGGTTCATCCAAGAGACCCAGTACTTC. It specifies CASTKRGFIQETQYF.

This clonotype has just a few counts. This chain uses TRBV11-2 with TRBJ2-3; TRBD2 might be the D (6 bases). Germline loops: CDR1 SGHAT, CDR2 FQNNGV. The CDR3 totals 15 residues. Between the trimmed V and J ends, which lost 1 base and 9 bases, there was a span of 17 bases. The CDR3 spells CASSLVLEGRDTQYF. Here the CDR3 DNA reads TGTGCCAGCAGCTTAGTATTGGAGGGCAGGGACACGCAGTATTTT.

V usage is TRBV7-9 and J usage is TRBJ1-2, with 9 bases identical to TRBD1. The V and J ends lost 7 bases and 6 bases, in that order; junction bases with no gene match: 9. The germline gives CDR1 SEHNR, CDR2 FQNEAQ (reference sequence). The CDR3 is 14 residues long. CDR3 protein: CASTTGQGFNGYTF. The CDR3 bases are TGTGCCAGCACCACCGGACAGGGGTTTAATGGCTACACCTTC.

The gene calls are TRBV29-1 and TRBJ1-2, with TRBD1 matching over 7 bases. The CDR3 is 15 amino acids. CDR1 is SQVTM and CDR2 is ANQGSEA in the germline V gene. J was trimmed by 1 base and V by 6 bases; bases with no gene match: 11. The CDR3 coding sequence is TGCAGCGTCTTGTCCCGGGACAGCGATAACTATGGCTACACCTTC. This translates into CSVLSRDSDNYGYTF.

This clonotype was counted at least ten times. This sequence joins TRBV5-1 and TRBJ1-2, with D perhaps matching TRBD1 (5 bases). Germline V CDR1 and CDR2: SGHRS, YFSETQ. V lost 0 bases, J lost 1 base, and 10 bases lay in between. CDR3 size: 15 residues. The CDR3 region has the DNA TGCGCCAGCAGCTTGGGCCGGGACTATAACTATGGCTACACCTTC. Its translation is CASSLGRDYNYGYTF.

This clonotype has more than one count but fewer than ten. It may be a read error: a sequence one base away is much more abundant. V usage is TRBV6-5 and J usage is TRBJ1-1; no reliable D call. The CDR3 sequence is 12 residues long. In germline, CDR1 is MNHEY, CDR2 SVGAGI. The V gene lost 2 bases and the J gene lost 3 bases, with 4 bases spanning the gap. Written as DNA, the CDR3 is TGTGCCAGCAGTTACCCTGACACTGAAGCTTTCTTT. This translates into CASSYPDTEAFF.

The rearrangement uses TRBV3-1 and TRBJ1-1; D is unresolved. CDR1 is LGHDT and CDR2 is YNNKEL in the germline V gene (reference sequence). V lost 3 bases and J lost 4, with 18 bases in between. The CDR3 loop spans 16 amino acids. The CDR3 loop is CASSQGMLVWGTEAFF. The CDR3 nucleotides read TGTGCCAGCAGCCAGGGGATGTTGGTTTGGGGCACTGAAGCTTTCTTT.

This clonotype was picked up many times. V usage is TRBV7-3 and J usage is TRBJ2-2; D is undetermined. Germline CDR1 is SGHTA and CDR2 is FQGTGA. The V end was cut by 2 bases, the J end by 3 bases, with 7 bases between. The CDR3 is 14 amino acids. The CDR3, as DNA: TGTGCCAGCAGCTTATGGGAAGACACCGGGGAGCTGTTTTTT. It translates to CASSLWEDTGELFF.

This clonotype was detected many times. The rearrangement joins TRBV20-1 to TRBJ1-1; no firm D call. This CDR3 comprises 15 residues. From germline, CDR1 is DFQATT and CDR2 SNEGSKA (reference sequence). Trimming cost V 6 bases and J 0 bases, with 17 bases left between them. CDR3 DNA: TGCAGTGCCAAAGAATTTAGAGTTATGAACACTGAAGCTTTCTTT. It translates to CSAKEFRVMNTEAFF.